Listed here are 8 T cell receptor beta chains from one sample, sequenced in a study of beta chain features in type 1 diabetes. Study conclusions and caveats: Significant though moderate, a shortening of TCRB CDR3s appeared in all four CD4+ subsets of Type 1 diabetes patients.

Which antigens these TCRs recognize remains unknown. Expressed TCRB transcripts were sequenced because the isolated RNA had all been reverse transcribed beforehand. Data came from immunoSEQ multiplex PCR; TCRdb stores just in-frame clones and leaves some out. The sample lists hundreds of thousands of clones; roughly an eighth were seen once. The sample comprised naive CD4+ T cells from blood. These receptors came from a man aged 18 to 35 with type 1 diabetes.

This chain links TRBV28 with TRBJ2-1; D is perhaps TRBD2 (5 bases). V was pared by 5 bases and J by 4 bases, with 15 bases between. The CDR3 spans 15 residues. Germline CDR1 MDHEN, CDR2 SYDVKM. Written as DNA, the CDR3 is TGTGCCAGCAGTAAGGTCAGTCGCGGGTACAATGAGCAGTTCTTC. As protein: CASSKVSRGYNEQFF.

This clone was seen a few times. The chain links TRBV29-1 to TRBJ2-1; unclear D gene. V shed 2 bases and J shed 15 bases, with 11 bases lying between them. The CDR3 runs to 10 residues. The germline gives CDR1 SQVTM, CDR2 ANQGSEA. CDR3 nucleotides: TGCAGCGTTGAACTAAATAGCCTGTTCTTC. It is translated as CSVELNSLFF.

This clone was seen a few times. Because the CDR3's place on the DNA is in doubt, the DNA is left out and the CDR3 is given as listed by TCRdb. The chain employs TRBV28 and TRBJ1-1. The CDR3 region is 14 residues in length, termini included. Germline CDR1 is MDHEN and CDR2 is SYDVKM. This chain's CDR3 is CASILGELNTEAFF.

The V and J genes are TRBV4-2 and TRBJ2-7; possibly TRBD1 or TRBD2 for D (6 bases each). With 4 bases removed from V and 3 bases from J, the gap between germline ends came to 25 bases. Germline lookup yields CDR1 LGHNA and CDR2 YNFKEQ. The CDR3 totals 18 residues. CDR3 in amino acids: CASSLQGKEGGGHYEQYF. CDR3 bases: TGTGCCAGCAGCCTTCAAGGAAAGGAAGGGGGAGGCCACTACGAGCAGTACTTC.

This clone has just a few counts. The chain uses TRBV10-3 and TRBJ2-7, with D hard to call. This CDR3 region has 13 residues. Germline V lookup: CDR1 ENHRY, CDR2 SYGVKD. V was clipped by 6 bases and J by 5 bases, with 14 bases between them. DNA for the CDR3: TGTGCCATCAGCTGGCGGAAGGAAGACGAGCAGTACTTC. It encodes CAISWRKEDEQYF.

This clone was seen a few times. This chain joins TRBV7-2 and TRBJ2-5, with 7 positions matching TRBD2. V dropped 4 bases and J dropped 5; count of bases not matched to a gene: 10. Germline CDR1 is SGHTA and CDR2 is FQGNSA. This CDR3 contains 15 residues. The CDR3: CASSWNAGERETQYF. The CDR3 DNA follows: TGTGCCAGCAGCTGGAACGCGGGAGAACGGGAGACCCAGTACTTC.

The chain uses TRBV5-1 and TRBJ1-5, with D possibly TRBD1 on 5 matching bases. Trimming removed 0 bases from V and 1 base from J, with 8 bases in between. The CDR3 has 15 amino acids. CDR1 is SGHRS, CDR2 YFSETQ, per germline. The CDR3 reads CASSLEGESNQPQHF. CDR3 in DNA: TGCGCCAGCAGCTTGGAAGGGGAGAGCAATCAGCCCCAGCATTTT.

This clone was recorded a few times. The V gene is TRBV25-1, the J gene TRBJ2-7; a possible D gene is TRBD2 (5 bases). Germline V gene sequence: CDR1 MGHDK, CDR2 SYGVNS. The CDR3 has 11 amino acids. Trimming cost V 6 bases and J 6 bases, with 9 bases left between them. The CDR3 nucleotides are TGTGCCAGCAGGGACCGGGGCGAGCAGTACTTC. Translation gives CASRDRGEQYF.